This is a list of T cell receptor beta chains from one sample in a study of blood T cell repertoires in COVID-19. Produced via immunoSEQ multiplex PCR; TCRdb's table is partial and in-frame only. The sample includes around 250,000 clones, around 83% of them seen just once. Source material: peripheral blood. The receptors were sampled from an elderly man with acute or convalescent COVID-19. The conserved cysteine and the conserved F or W are not part of the CDR3 here. The D gene is left open where the match is weak.

d_call	v_call	cdr3_aa
TRBD2	TRBV11-2	ASSLTSGRADYEQY
TRBD1	TRBV5-5	ASSFGQGSYEQY
NA	TRBV30	AWSPQGYEQY
NA	TRBV5-8	ASSLGLSNNEQF
NA	TRBV7-9	ASSTLPHPGSYNEQF
TRBD1	TRBV19	ASRTNQQGVEQY
TRBD2	TRBV19	ASSYGLVSNEQF
TRBD2	TRBV27	ASRPLGLATDTQY
NA	TRBV30	AWSVQGTEAF
NA	TRBV7-2	ASSEQGFGYT
NA	TRBV18	ASSPQGITYEQY
NA	TRBV2	ASSPTRSYEQY
NA	TRBV16	ASSQLSYGYT
NA	TRBV6-6	ASSYSFTKENTIY
TRBD1	TRBV19	ASRPQGLIADTQY